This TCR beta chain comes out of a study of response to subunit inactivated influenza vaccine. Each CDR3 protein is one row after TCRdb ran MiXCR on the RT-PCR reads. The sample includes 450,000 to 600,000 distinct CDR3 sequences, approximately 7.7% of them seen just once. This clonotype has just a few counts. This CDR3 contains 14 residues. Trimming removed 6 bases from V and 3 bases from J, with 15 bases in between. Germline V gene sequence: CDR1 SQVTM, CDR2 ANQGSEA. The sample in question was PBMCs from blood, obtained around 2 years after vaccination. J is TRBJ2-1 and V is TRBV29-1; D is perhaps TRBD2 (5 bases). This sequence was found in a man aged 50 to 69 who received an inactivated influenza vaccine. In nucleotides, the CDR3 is TGCAGCGTCAAGTCTAGCCGAGACTACAATGAGCAGTTCTTC. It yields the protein CSVKSSRDYNEQFF.